The sequence of this TCR beta chain was determined in a study of blood T cell repertoires in COVID-19. In the original analysis: Amplification of reference gene primers was used by the study to estimate nucleated cell counts. TCRdb keeps only in-frame clones here, not all; method: immunoSEQ multiplex PCR. The V and J calls and clone size were taken over from that table, and D and trimming were inferred from the DNA. The repertoire includes 410,000 or so clones, about 91% of them detected once, and roughly 1.4% sits in the top ten. The Seattle site enrolled patients during active infection and followed them longitudinally. CDR1 is SGHRS, CDR2 YFSETQ, per germline. V was clipped by 2 bases and J by 4 bases; unmatched bases: 6. The CDR3 is 15 residues long.

The chain recombines TRBV5-1 with TRBJ2-1, with 7 bases matching TRBD2. The sequence came from a woman in her thirties or forties with COVID-19, enrolled during active disease. Input material: peripheral blood. The CDR3 DNA is TGCGCCAGCAGCTTCAGGCTAGCGGTATACAATGAGCAGTTCTTC. It codes for CASSFRLAVYNEQFF.